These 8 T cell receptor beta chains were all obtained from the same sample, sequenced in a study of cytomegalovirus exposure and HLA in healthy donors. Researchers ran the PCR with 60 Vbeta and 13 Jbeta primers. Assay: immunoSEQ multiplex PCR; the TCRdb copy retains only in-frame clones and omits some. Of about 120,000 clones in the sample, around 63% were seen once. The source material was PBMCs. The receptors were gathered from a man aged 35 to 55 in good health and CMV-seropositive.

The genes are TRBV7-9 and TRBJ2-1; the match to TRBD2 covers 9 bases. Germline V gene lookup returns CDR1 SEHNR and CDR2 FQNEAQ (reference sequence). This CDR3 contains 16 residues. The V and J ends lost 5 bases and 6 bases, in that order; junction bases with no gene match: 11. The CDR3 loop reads CASSAEPAGGRNEQFF. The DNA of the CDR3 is TGTGCCAGCAGCGCCGAGCCGGCGGGGGGGCGCAATGAGCAGTTCTTC.

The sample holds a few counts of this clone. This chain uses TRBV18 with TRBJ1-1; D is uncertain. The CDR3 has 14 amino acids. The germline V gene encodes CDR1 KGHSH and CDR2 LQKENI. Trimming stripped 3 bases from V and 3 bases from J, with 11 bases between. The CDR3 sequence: CASSPLGRDTEAFF. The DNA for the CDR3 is TGTGCCAGCTCACCGCTAGGGCGGGACACTGAAGCTTTCTTT.

This CDR3 is CASSLWSLAGAVTDTQYF. The DNA for the CDR3 is TGTGCCAGCAGCTTATGGTCACTAGCGGGGGCCGTCACAGATACGCAGTATTTT. This chain uses TRBV11-2 with TRBJ2-3; TRBD2 agrees at 11 bases. V lost 2 bases and J lost 2; bases outside the gene matches: 9. CDR3 size: 18 residues. From germline, CDR1 is SGHAT and CDR2 FQNNGV.

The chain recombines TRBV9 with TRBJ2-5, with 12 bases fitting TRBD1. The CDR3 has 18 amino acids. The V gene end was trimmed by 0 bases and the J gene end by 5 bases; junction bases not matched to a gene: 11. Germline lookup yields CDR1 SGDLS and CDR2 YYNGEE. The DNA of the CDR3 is TGTGCCAGCAGCGTAGAGCCCGGGACAGGGGGCCCGGGGGAGACCCAGTACTTC. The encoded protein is CASSVEPGTGGPGETQYF.

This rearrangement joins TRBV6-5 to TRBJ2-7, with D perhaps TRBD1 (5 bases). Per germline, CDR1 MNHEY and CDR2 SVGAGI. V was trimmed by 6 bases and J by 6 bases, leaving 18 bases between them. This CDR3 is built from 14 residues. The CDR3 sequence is CASSAASGLREQYF. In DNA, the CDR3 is TGTGCCAGCAGCGCTGCGTCAGGGCTGCGCGAGCAGTACTTC.

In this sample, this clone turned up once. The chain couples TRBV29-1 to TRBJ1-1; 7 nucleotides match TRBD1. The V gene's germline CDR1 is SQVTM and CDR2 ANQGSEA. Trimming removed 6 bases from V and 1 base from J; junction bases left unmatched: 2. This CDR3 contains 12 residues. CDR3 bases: TGCAGCGTGGCAGGGGGGAACACTGAAGCTTTCTTT. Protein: CSVAGGNTEAFF.

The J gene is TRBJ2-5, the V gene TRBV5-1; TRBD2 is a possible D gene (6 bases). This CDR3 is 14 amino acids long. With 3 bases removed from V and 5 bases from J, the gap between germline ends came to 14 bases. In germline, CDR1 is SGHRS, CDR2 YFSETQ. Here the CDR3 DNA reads TGCGCCAGCAGCTGGAATAGCGGCGAGGAGACCCAGTACTTC. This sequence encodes CASSWNSGEETQYF.

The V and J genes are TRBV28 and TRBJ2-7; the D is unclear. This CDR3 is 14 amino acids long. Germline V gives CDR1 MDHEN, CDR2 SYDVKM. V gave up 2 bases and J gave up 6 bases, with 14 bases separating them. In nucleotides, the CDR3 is TGTGCCAGCAGTTTAACGAGAATGGTATTCGAGCAGTACTTC. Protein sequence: CASSLTRMVFEQYF. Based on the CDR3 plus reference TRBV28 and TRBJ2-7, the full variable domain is DVKVTQSSRYLVKRTGEKVFLECVQDMDHENMFWYRQDPGLGLRLIYFSYDVKMKEKGDIPEGYSVSREKKERFSLILESASTNQTSMYLCASSLTRMVFEQYFGPGTRLTVT.